Below, one T cell receptor (beta chain) is given with its context. Its antigen is not known. The source of the sample is a study of cytomegalovirus exposure and HLA in healthy donors. General study results and limits: Whilst most TCR sequences proved rare, a subset of public TCRs occurred across many donors. The records held CMV serostatus as the only immune exposure information. The number of N-insertions in an Asian-associated ancestry cluster was reportedly below the 666-donor mean in a later analysis. A few of the chains that were CMV-associated were confirmed in vitro to be specific for CMV antigens.

Germline loops: CDR1 MRHNA, CDR2 SNTAGT. The CDR3 spans 13 residues. V was shortened by 5 bases and J by 5 bases, with 12 bases between the two germline ends. This PCR relied on a set of 60 Vbeta primers and 13 Jbeta primers. Assay: immunoSEQ multiplex PCR; the TCRdb copy retains only in-frame clones and omits some. This sample has fewer than 120,000 clones, with 75% to 80% found just once. The TCR originated in a woman in her 30s in good health and CMV-seronegative. Source material: PBMCs. V is TRBV6-4 and J is TRBJ1-2; D uncertain. The CDR3 protein is CASSPGFGYGYTF. The CDR3 bases are TGTGCCAGCAGTCCAGGTTTTGGGTATGGCTACACCTTC.